A single sample is the source of the 30 T cell receptor beta chains below, sequenced in a study of metastatic and nonmetastatic thyroid tumors. Thyroid surgery took place with no prior treatment in any patient. MiXCR re-clonotyped the PCR reads for TCRdb. The data hold fewer than 100,000 clones, with about 15% observed a single time. The sample consisted of blood. These receptors all come from a female donor with papillary thyroid cancer or a benign thyroid nodule (not recorded which). Some clones in this sample may be carry-over from other donors' samples.

This clone was recorded a few times. A read error may be the cause here, since a much bigger clone is one base away. The chain carries TRBV5-1 and TRBJ2-1; 8 bases fit TRBD2. Unmatched junction bases numbered 10, after V lost 2 bases and J lost 0 bases. CDR3 size: 18 residues. Germline values: CDR1 SGHRS, CDR2 YFSETQ. The CDR3 coding sequence is TGCGCCAGCAGCTTAATTGGGCGGGGGGCGCACTCCTACAATGAGCAGTTCTTC. Translating gives CASSLIGRGAHSYNEQFF.

There are many counts of this clone. The V call is TRBV6-5, the J call TRBJ2-7; a possible D gene is TRBD1 (5 bases). Germline values: CDR1 MNHEY, CDR2 SVGAGI. V was cut by 1 base and J by 4 bases, with 14 bases left in between. The CDR3 loop spans 15 amino acids. CDR3 loop: CASSYWATDLYEQYF. The CDR3 nucleotides are TGTGCCAGCAGTTACTGGGCGACAGACCTATACGAGCAGTACTTC.

This clone was picked up many times. This same CDR3 is encoded by further DNA sequences in the sample. This chain links TRBV4-1 with TRBJ1-5, with D uncertain. Per the germline V gene, CDR1 is MGHRA and CDR2 is YSYEKL. The V gene lost 0 bases and the J gene lost 3 bases, with 9 bases spanning the gap. The CDR3 totals 15 residues. In DNA, the CDR3 is TGCGCCAGCAGCCAAGATCGGCGGGACAATCAGCCCCAGCATTTT. Translation gives CASSQDRRDNQPQHF.

This clone was recorded many times. The V gene is TRBV10-3, the J gene TRBJ2-6, with a tentative D call TRBD1 (5 bases). Germline V CDR1 and CDR2: ENHRY, SYGVKD. The V gene lost 5 bases and the J gene lost 0 bases, with 14 bases spanning the gap. The CDR3 runs to 17 residues. CDR3 DNA sequence: TGTGCCATCAGTTACAGGCCCGCTGGCTCTGGGGCCAACGTCCTGACTTTC. Translated: CAISYRPAGSGANVLTF.

This clone appeared many times. The chain recombines TRBV2 with TRBJ1-5; 7 bases agree with TRBD1. Unmatched junction bases numbered 5, after V lost 6 bases and J lost 3 bases. CDR3 length: 14 residues. The germline V gene encodes CDR1 SNHLY and CDR2 FYNNEI. In DNA, the CDR3 is TGTGCCAGCAGAAGACAGGGACCCAATCAGCCCCAGCATTTT. Its protein product is CASRRQGPNQPQHF. Full variable domain (rest looked up from reference TRBV2 and TRBJ1-5): EPEVTQTPSHQVTQMGQEVILRCVPISNHLYFYWYRQILGQKVEFLVSFYNNEISEKSEIFDDQFSVERPDGSNFTLKIRSTKLEDSAMYFCASRRQGPNQPQHFGDGTRLSIL.

This clone was seen a handful of times. The chain joins TRBV28 to TRBJ1-1; D gene unclear. Between the trimmed V and J ends, which lost 3 bases and 9 bases, there was a span of 17 bases. This CDR3 has 14 residues. The germline V gene has CDR1 MDHEN and CDR2 SYDVKM. Written as DNA, the CDR3 is TGTGCCAGCAGTTTCCCCGCCATTTCGTCCCAAGCTTTCTTT. It yields the protein CASSFPAISSQAFF. Looking up the rest from reference TRBV28 and TRBJ1-1 gives the full variable domain: DVKVTQSSRYLVKRTGEKVFLECVQDMDHENMFWYRQDPGLGLRLIYFSYDVKMKEKGDIPEGYSVSREKKERFSLILESASTNQTSMYLCASSFPAISSQAFFGQGTRLTVV.

This clone was recorded many times. V is TRBV12-3 or TRBV12-4 and J is TRBJ1-2, with 8 nucleotides matching TRBD1. The CDR3 has 15 residues. With 5 bases clipped from V and 2 bases from J, the junction kept 7 bases outside the gene matches. This CDR3 is CASSPGTGGNYGYTF. The CDR3 DNA is TGTGCCAGCAGTCCAGGGACAGGCGGCAACTATGGCTACACCTTC.

This clone was recorded at least ten times. The rearrangement uses TRBV5-6 and TRBJ1-3; tentatively, D is TRBD1 (6 bases). The V and J ends lost 2 bases and 6 bases respectively, with 18 bases between them. This CDR3 has 16 residues. The germline V gene has CDR1 SGHDT and CDR2 YYEEEE. The CDR3 sequence is CASSLAGVVHSNTIYF. CDR3 sequence (DNA): TGTGCCAGCAGCTTAGCAGGGGTAGTCCATTCAAACACCATATATTTT.

This clone was seen a few times. The chain employs TRBV5-5 and TRBJ1-1, with no clear D. This CDR3 region has 16 residues. The V and J ends lost 3 bases and 2 bases respectively, with 17 bases between them. In germline, CDR1 is SGHKS, CDR2 YYEKEE (reference sequence). The CDR3 region is CASSWSLAGSNTEAFF. Here the CDR3 DNA reads TGTGCCAGCAGCTGGTCCTTGGCAGGCAGTAACACTGAAGCTTTCTTT.

About this clone: This may be a read error: a much more frequent sequence differs by one nucleotide. Other DNA sequences in this specimen translate into the identical CDR3. The chain has TRBV14 and TRBJ1-1, with 7 bases identical to TRBD1. The CDR3 consists of 13 residues. Germline CDR1 is SGHDN and CDR2 is FVKESK. CDR3 nucleotide sequence: TGTGCCAGCAGCAGACAGGGCTACACCGAAGCTTTCTTT. Protein product: CASSRQGYTEAFF.

The table lists this clone with a few counts. A much bigger clone sits one base away, suggesting this may be a read error. J is TRBJ1-2 and V is TRBV20-1, with unresolved D. V dropped 5 bases and J dropped 8 bases, with 21 bases sitting between them. Germline values: CDR1 DFQATT, CDR2 SNEGSKA (reference sequence). The CDR3 has 14 amino acids. This chain's CDR3 is CSAYPSRGIGGYTF. DNA for the CDR3: TGCAGTGCTTACCCCTCGCGGGGTATCGGGGGCTACACCTTC.

Comments on this clone: The CDR3 end shows no conserved phenylalanine or tryptophan, and so a read error is likely. V usage is TRBV12-3 or TRBV12-4 and J usage is TRBJ2-5, with D perhaps TRBD1 (6 bases). The CDR3 has 13 residues. The V end was cut by 5 bases, the J end by 5 bases, with 12 bases between. DNA for the CDR3: TGTGCCAGCAGTCTCAGGGGCTTGGAGACCCAGTACTCC. Its translation is CASSLRGLETQYS.

At least ten counts were recorded for this clone. In DNA, the CDR3 is TGTGCCACCAGTGATTCCCGGGGGGGAAGTTACGAGCAGTACTTC. This sequence encodes CATSDSRGGSYEQYF. The V and J genes are TRBV24-1 and TRBJ2-7; TRBD2 aligns across 8 bases. Losses at the gene ends were 2 bases for V and 4 bases for J; bases not matched to a gene: 6. The V gene's germline CDR1 is KGHDR and CDR2 SFDVKD. The CDR3 runs to 15 residues.

Comment on this clone: This may be a read error: a much more frequent sequence differs by one nucleotide. Because the CDR3 is missing its conserved closing phenylalanine or tryptophan, this is likely a read error. The V gene is TRBV27, the J gene TRBJ2-5; possibly TRBD2 for D (6 bases). CDR3 length: 15 amino acids. Germline values: CDR1 MNHEY, CDR2 SMNVEV (reference sequence). CDR3 nucleotide sequence: TGTGCACTTCCGGAGGGGAACCCACTCGGGGAGACCCAGTACTCC. Amino acids: CALPEGNPLGETQYS.

This clone was seen only a few times. The J gene is TRBJ2-3, the V gene TRBV27; possibly TRBD1 or TRBD2 for D (5 bases each). With 5 bases removed from V and 6 bases from J, the gap between germline ends came to 9 bases. Germline-derived CDR1 and CDR2 are MNHEY and SMNVEV (reference sequence). The CDR3 is made up of 12 amino acids. CDR3 residues: CASSDWGDTQYF. The CDR3 DNA follows: TGTGCCAGCAGTGACTGGGGGGATACGCAGTATTTT.

Worth noting for this clone: This may stem from a read error, because a much larger clone lies one nucleotide away. The chain couples TRBV12-3 or TRBV12-4 to TRBJ2-7, with D possibly being TRBD2 (6 bases). There are 12 residues in the CDR3. The CDR3 reads CASSLELAEQCF. DNA of the CDR3: TGTGCCAGCAGCCTCGAACTAGCCGAGCAGTGCTTC.

This clone was observed many times. The chain couples TRBV7-9 to TRBJ1-5, with D perhaps TRBD1 (5 bases). V shed 0 bases and J shed 3 bases, with 9 bases lying between them. Germline-derived CDR1 and CDR2 are SEHNR and FQNEAQ (reference sequence). CDR3 length: 15 amino acids. The CDR3 here is CASSLAGADNQPQHF. In DNA form, the CDR3 reads TGTGCCAGCAGCTTAGCCGGGGCGGACAATCAGCCCCAGCATTTT.

There are a few counts of this clone. This chain uses TRBV6-5 with TRBJ2-2; a possible D gene is TRBD1 (6 bases). Trimming left V 2 bases short and J 6 bases short, with 10 bases between. Germline CDR1 MNHEY, CDR2 SVGAGI. The length of the CDR3 is 14 residues. The CDR3 nucleotides read TGTGCCAGCAGTTACGTCGAGGGGGCCGGGGAGCTGTTTTTT. Residues: CASSYVEGAGELFF.

Only a few counts were recorded for this clone. A much larger clone differs by one base, so this may be a read error. Other DNA variants within this sample encode the same CDR3. This sequence joins TRBV5-1 and TRBJ2-1, with 8 bases aligning to TRBD2. This CDR3 is 17 amino acids long. Germline CDR1 is SGHRS and CDR2 is YFSETQ. J was trimmed by 4 bases and V by 3 bases; bases with no gene match: 12. The CDR3 DNA is TGCGCCAGCAGCTCGGGGGGGACACCTGGACCTTACAATGAGCAGTTCTTC. The encoded protein is CASSSGGTPGPYNEQFF.

This clone has ten or more counts. This chain links TRBV27 with TRBJ1-1; 7 bases map to TRBD1. With V trimmed by 6 bases and J by 3 bases, 13 bases remained unmatched. The CDR3 is 16 residues long. CDR1 and CDR2 from the germline V gene are MNHEY and SMNVEV (reference sequence). CDR3 DNA: TGTGCCAGCAGCGCTCTCACAGGGGATTATGACACTGAAGCTTTCTTT. Its protein is CASSALTGDYDTEAFF.

In this sample, this clone turned up many times. The chain uses TRBV6-5 and TRBJ1-1; D not certain. This CDR3 has 18 amino acids. V gave up 2 bases and J gave up 1 base, with 20 bases separating them. Germline V lookup: CDR1 MNHEY, CDR2 SVGAGI. The CDR3 region has the DNA TGTGCCAGCAGTTACGATAGGACGGTAAGGGAAGGGAACACTGAAGCTTTCTTT. Its translation: CASSYDRTVREGNTEAFF.

Regarding this clone: It may be a read error: a sequence one base away is much more abundant. Likely a read error: the CDR3 ends without its conserved phenylalanine or tryptophan. The chain employs TRBV20-1 and TRBJ2-5, with D hard to call. The CDR3 extends over 11 amino acids. Germline V CDR1 and CDR2: DFQATT, SNEGSKA (reference sequence). The V gene lost 7 bases and the J gene lost 5 bases, with 11 bases spanning the gap. CDR3 nucleotides: TGCAGTGTTAACTACGGGGAGACCCAGTACCTC. It yields the protein CSVNYGETQYL.

This clone was counted a few times. A clone one base away is much larger, so this may be a read error. The chain links TRBV28 to TRBJ2-3; D is unresolved. The CDR3 length is 16 residues. Germline V lookup: CDR1 MDHEN, CDR2 SYDVKM. V was clipped by 1 base and J by 7 bases, with 18 bases between them. CDR3 DNA: TGTGCCAGCAGTTTATTGCCTCCTGAAGTCGCCAATACGCAGTATTTT. Its protein product is CASSLLPPEVANTQYF.

A remark on this clone: The DNA is omitted, as the CDR3 cannot be located on it reliably, and the CDR3 follows TCRdb's listing. This chain uses TRBV5-1 with TRBJ1-4; no check of the table's D call, TRBD1, against the DNA was made. The CDR3 is made up of 15 amino acids, end residues included. The germline V gene has CDR1 SGHRS and CDR2 YFSETQ. Here the CDR3 reads CASSFSGLLMKNCFF.

This clone was detected ten times or more. The CDR3 sequence: CASRRGVVGGGDTQYF. The CDR3, as DNA: TGTGCCAGCAGGAGAGGGGTTGTCGGGGGCGGAGATACGCAGTATTTT. The chain is built from TRBV6-1 and TRBJ2-3; TRBD1 or TRBD2 may be the D gene (6 bases each). The CDR3 extends over 16 amino acids. Trimming removed 6 bases at V and 5 bases at J, with 21 bases between. Germline lookup yields CDR1 MNHNS and CDR2 SASEGT.

V is TRBV19 and J is TRBJ2-3, with D unresolved. This CDR3 is 12 amino acids long. Germline loops: CDR1 LNHDA, CDR2 SQIVND (reference sequence). Trimming pared 1 base from V and 11 bases from J, leaving 10 bases between. CDR3 region: CASSIGHGKQYF. The CDR3 nucleotides are TGTGCCAGTAGTATAGGACATGGTAAGCAGTATTTT. The full variable domain, in which reference TRBV19 and TRBJ2-3 provide the parts outside the CDR3, is DGGITQSPKYLFRKEGQNVTLSCEQNLNHDAMYWYRQDPGQGLRLIYYSQIVNDFQKGDIAEGYSVSREKKESFPLTVTSAQKNPTAFYLCASSIGHGKQYFGPGTRLTVL.

This clone has only a few counts. V gene TRBV6-6 combines with J gene TRBJ1-5; no clear D gene. This CDR3 has 15 amino acids. Trimming left V 0 bases short and J 7 bases short, with 13 bases between. CDR1 and CDR2 from the germline V gene are MNHNY and SVGAGI (reference sequence). CDR3 region: CASSYSGSDAQPQHF. The CDR3 region has the DNA TGTGCCAGCAGTTACTCCGGGTCCGACGCACAGCCCCAGCATTTT.

This clone has at least ten counts. The chain is built from TRBV4-2 and TRBJ2-7, with 7 bases identical to TRBD1. The junction had 4 bases not matched to a gene; V was cut back by 0 bases and J by 2 bases. This CDR3 spans 15 amino acids. Germline V gene sequence: CDR1 LGHNA, CDR2 YNFKEQ. The CDR3 sequence is CASSQEPGTAYEQYF. The CDR3 nucleotides are TGTGCCAGCAGCCAAGAACCCGGGACAGCCTACGAGCAGTACTTC.

For this clone: One end of the junction varies from germline; a read error may be responsible. V and J are TRBV2 and TRBJ2-7; D possibly corresponds to TRBD1 (6 bases). Per the germline V gene, CDR1 is SNHLY and CDR2 is FYNNEI. The CDR3 loop spans 16 amino acids. The DNA of the CDR3 is TGTGCCAGCAGTGAAATCGGGAAGGGGGTGCGATACGAGAAGTACTTC. Its protein product is CASSEIGKGVRYEKYF.

Only a few counts were recorded for this clone. Possible read error: a much larger clone is one base away. The rearrangement joins TRBV28 to TRBJ2-3, with D possibly TRBD2 on 5 matching bases. The V end was cut by 10 bases, the J end by 6 bases, with 20 bases between. The CDR3 runs to 14 residues. CDR1 and CDR2 (germline): MDHEN, SYDVKM. The CDR3 nucleotides are TGTGCCATCAGCTCTGGACTTATATGGGATACGCAGTATTTT. This encodes CAISSGLIWDTQYF. The whole variable domain, filled in from reference TRBV28 and TRBJ2-3, reads DVKVTQSSRYLVKRTGEKVFLECVQDMDHENMFWYRQDPGLGLRLIYFSYDVKMKEKGDIPEGYSVSREKKERFSLILESASTNQTSMYLCAISSGLIWDTQYFGPGTRLTVL.